The 13 T cell receptor beta chains presented below share a single source sample, sequenced in a study of PD-1 blockade in mismatch repair-deficient tumors. TCRdb's table, derived via immunoSEQ multiplex PCR, lists solely in-frame clones and lacks some. This sample has about 16,000 clones, with roughly four fifths found just once. This specimen consisted of PBMCs, obtained 4 weeks after starting pembrolizumab. The receptors were sampled from an adult with mismatch repair-deficient cancer.

This chain connects TRBV5-1 to TRBJ2-7; 7 bases fit TRBD2. This CDR3 spans 15 amino acids. In germline, CDR1 is SGHRS, CDR2 YFSETQ. The V segment lost 0 bases and the J segment 2 bases; nucleotides outside the gene matches: 5. The CDR3: CASSLAGGGAYEQYF. The CDR3 DNA sequence: TGCGCCAGCAGCTTGGCGGGGGGAGGTGCCTACGAGCAGTACTTC.

V is TRBV5-6 and J is TRBJ1-4, with D maybe TRBD1 (5 bases). The CDR3 totals 15 residues. From germline, CDR1 is SGHDT and CDR2 YYEEEE. V lost 5 bases, J lost 0 bases, and 11 bases lay in between. CDR3 coding DNA: TGTGCCAGCAGACCCCGACAGTCAACTAATGAAAAACTGTTTTTT. Translated, it gives CASRPRQSTNEKLFF.

The V gene is TRBV27, the J gene TRBJ1-1; D is perhaps TRBD1 (5 bases). Germline assignment: CDR1 MNHEY and CDR2 SMNVEV (reference sequence). V was cut by 6 bases and J by 5 bases, with 19 bases left in between. The CDR3 runs to 15 residues. CDR3 sequence reads: CASRRNQGTGTEAFF. CDR3 DNA sequence: TGTGCCAGCAGGAGAAACCAGGGAACGGGTACTGAAGCTTTCTTT.

V and J are TRBV27 and TRBJ2-7; 9 nucleotides align to TRBD2. This CDR3 has 14 residues. From germline, CDR1 is MNHEY and CDR2 SMNVEV (reference sequence). Trimming removed 4 bases from V and 2 bases from J; junction bases left unmatched: 3. The chain's CDR3 is CASSSLAGAYEQYF. As DNA, the CDR3 is TGTGCCAGCAGTTCCTTAGCGGGGGCCTACGAGCAGTACTTC.

This sequence joins TRBV7-7 and TRBJ2-3; maybe TRBD2 (6 bases). The CDR3 is 14 amino acids. The ends were cut back, 5 bases at V and 1 base at J, with 10 bases in the middle. Looked up from germline, CDR1 is SSHAT and CDR2 is FNYEAQ (reference sequence). This chain's CDR3 is CASSPTGGTDTQYF. The CDR3 coding sequence is TGTGCCAGCAGCCCCACGGGGGGCACAGATACGCAGTATTTT.

This chain uses TRBV6-5 with TRBJ1-6, with TRBD1 matching over 7 bases. The germline gives CDR1 MNHEY, CDR2 SVGAGI. The ends lost 1 base at V and 5 bases at J; junction bases unmatched: 5. This CDR3 is built from 16 residues. The chain's CDR3 is CASSYLGQPNNSPLHF. For the CDR3, the DNA is TGTGCCAGCAGTTACTTGGGACAGCCAAATAATTCACCCCTCCACTTT.

This clone was found a few times. The chain carries TRBV5-1 and TRBJ2-7; TRBD2 agrees at 8 bases. V was pared by 0 bases and J by 2 bases, with 4 bases of the junction left unmatched. CDR1 SGHRS and CDR2 YFSETQ come from the germline V gene. The CDR3 runs to 15 residues. The CDR3 DNA follows: TGCGCCAGCAGCTTGGAAGCGGGAGCCACCTACGAGCAGTACTTC. It codes for CASSLEAGATYEQYF.

The chain has TRBV29-1 and TRBJ2-3; 14 bases match TRBD2. This CDR3 has 15 amino acids. J was trimmed by 1 base and V by 6 bases; bases with no gene match: 3. The V gene's germline CDR1 is SQVTM and CDR2 ANQGSEA. In nucleotides, the CDR3 is TGCAGCGTGAGGGGACTAGCGGGGGGCACAGATACGCAGTATTTT. This codes for CSVRGLAGGTDTQYF.

The V call is TRBV28, the J call TRBJ2-5; TRBD2 agrees at 11 bases. The germline V gene encodes CDR1 MDHEN and CDR2 SYDVKM. Trimming took 6 bases from V and 1 from J; bases not matched to a gene: 7. The CDR3 has 16 amino acids. The CDR3, as DNA: TGTGCCAGCAGACGACCGGGACTAGCGGCCCAAGAGACCCAGTACTTC. It translates to CASRRPGLAAQETQYF.

The chain couples TRBV7-3 to TRBJ2-3, with D maybe TRBD2 (6 bases). V was pared by 8 bases and J by 0 bases, with 12 bases between. There are 14 residues in the CDR3. Germline V gene data show CDR1 as SGHTA and CDR2 as FQGTGA. The CDR3 loop reads CASSGGTSTDTQYF. In DNA form, the CDR3 reads TGTGCCAGCTCGGGCGGGACCAGCACAGATACGCAGTATTTT.

The chain is built from TRBV5-1 and TRBJ2-1; no firm D call. Trimming pared 0 bases from V and 1 base from J, leaving 5 bases between. The germline V gene has CDR1 SGHRS and CDR2 YFSETQ. The CDR3 has 14 amino acids. CDR3 amino acids: CASSLDSSYNEQFF. The CDR3 bases are TGCGCCAGCAGCTTGGACTCATCCTACAATGAGCAGTTCTTC.

This chain links TRBV28 with TRBJ2-7, with TRBD2 as a possible D gene (5 bases). Trimming took off 6 bases at V and 3 bases at J, with 6 bases between the two ends. CDR1 and CDR2 from the germline V gene are MDHEN and SYDVKM. This CDR3 region has 11 residues. This CDR3 is CASSRDYEQYF. The CDR3 bases are TGTGCCAGCAGCCGGGACTACGAGCAGTACTTC.

V and J are TRBV5-1 and TRBJ2-3; 7 bases line up with TRBD2. Germline assignment: CDR1 SGHRS and CDR2 YFSETQ. V shed 4 bases and J 0 bases; nucleotides not matched to a gene: 14. This CDR3 is built from 18 residues. For the CDR3, the DNA is TGCGCCAGCAGCCCGCTGATCCTAGCGGTCGTCAGCACAGATACGCAGTATTTT. Protein product: CASSPLILAVVSTDTQYF.